Presented here are 24 T cell receptor beta chains from one specimen sequenced in a study of blood T cell repertoires in COVID-19. Clones were read by immunoSEQ multiplex PCR, and TCRdb kept only the in-frame ones, dropping some. The sample gives roughly 120,000 clones, approximately 85% of which show up once; about 5.5% is in the top ten. Sample: peripheral blood. The receptors shown here come from a woman in her sixties with COVID-19, enrolled during active disease.

The chain combines TRBV19 with TRBJ1-3; TRBD1 matches 7 bases. The CDR3 is 16 residues long. J lost 0 bases, V lost 6 bases, and 8 bases had no gene match. CDR1 LNHDA and CDR2 SQIVND come from the germline V gene (reference sequence). In nucleotides, the CDR3 is TGTGCCAGTAGGGAGGACAGGATGAGCTCTGGAAACACCATATATTTT. Translating gives CASREDRMSSGNTIYF.

The CDR3: CASSSDRVEGYTF. Written as DNA, the CDR3 is TGTGCCAGCTCATCCGACAGGGTTGAGGGCTACACCTTC. V is TRBV18 and J is TRBJ1-2, with TRBD1 matching over 7 bases. The CDR3 totals 13 residues. Per the germline V gene, CDR1 is KGHSH and CDR2 is LQKENI. V dropped 5 bases and J dropped 8; count of bases not matched to a gene: 8. The complete variable domain, with remaining parts taken from reference TRBV18 and TRBJ1-2, reads NAGVMQNPRHLVRRRGQEARLRCSPMKGHSHVYWYRQLPEEGLKFMVYLQKENIIDESGMPKERFSAEFPKEGPSILRIQQVVRGDSAAYFCASSSDRVEGYTFGSGTRLTVV.

The rearrangement joins TRBV6-2 or TRBV6-3 to TRBJ2-1; D may be TRBD1 (7 bases). The CDR3 has 17 amino acids. Germline V gives CDR1 MNHEY, CDR2 SVGEGT. V lost 0 bases, J lost 3 bases, and 15 bases lay in between. The CDR3 here is CASSYSKGRGDYNEQFF. The DNA for the CDR3 is TGTGCCAGCAGTTACTCGAAGGGCAGGGGGGACTACAATGAGCAGTTCTTC.

This clone showed up just once. The V and J genes are TRBV5-1 and TRBJ1-2, with TRBD1 matching 7 bases. CDR3 size: 17 residues. V dropped 4 bases and J dropped 6; count of bases not matched to a gene: 18. The V gene's germline CDR1 is SGHRS and CDR2 YFSETQ. CDR3 sequence: CASSRRLGTGEVDGYTF. The DNA of the CDR3 is TGCGCCAGCAGCCGACGCCTGGGAACAGGGGAGGTTGATGGCTACACCTTC.

V is TRBV3-1 (or the pseudogene TRBV3-2) and J is TRBJ1-5, with D tentatively TRBD1 (6 bases). The ends were cut back, 1 base at V and 1 base at J, with 17 bases in the middle. There are 18 residues in the CDR3. Germline V lookup: CDR1 LGHDT, CDR2 YNNKEL (reference sequence). The CDR3 is CASSQGPYDRLSNQPQHF. CDR3 nucleotide sequence: TGTGCCAGCAGCCAAGGTCCTTATGACAGGTTGAGCAATCAGCCCCAGCATTTT.

The chain is built from TRBV7-2 and TRBJ2-1, with 10 nucleotides matching TRBD2. With 1 base clipped from V and 6 bases from J, the junction kept 6 bases outside the gene matches. Germline assignment: CDR1 SGHTA and CDR2 FQGNSA. CDR3 length equals 16 residues. This CDR3 reads CASSLDGSGGLNEQFF. DNA for the CDR3: TGTGCCAGCAGCTTAGATGGTAGCGGGGGGCTCAATGAGCAGTTCTTC.

The chain joins TRBV5-1 to TRBJ2-2; 12 nucleotides line up with TRBD2. With V trimmed by 4 bases and J by 4 bases, 17 bases remained unmatched. This CDR3 has 20 amino acids. Germline-derived CDR1 and CDR2 are SGHRS and YFSETQ. The chain's CDR3 is CASSRILGASGGASTGELFF. In DNA form, the CDR3 reads TGCGCCAGCAGCCGTATACTTGGGGCTAGCGGGGGGGCGAGCACCGGGGAGCTGTTTTTT.

V gene TRBV19 combines with J gene TRBJ2-1, with TRBD1 matching 7 bases. Germline V gene lookup returns CDR1 LNHDA and CDR2 SQIVND (reference sequence). Germline trimming cut 9 bases from V and 0 bases from J; bases unmatched to any gene: 11. This CDR3 comprises 16 residues. CDR3 DNA: TGTGCCAGCAGGACAGGTGACCTGAGCTCCTACAATGAGCAGTTCTTC. Translated: CASRTGDLSSYNEQFF.

This chain joins TRBV11-3 and TRBJ1-1, with 8 bases identical to TRBD1. The CDR3 has 14 amino acids. V trimming: 4 bases; J trimming: 5 bases; junction bases outside the gene matches: 6. Germline values: CDR1 SGHNT, CDR2 YENEEA. The chain's CDR3 is CASSSQGAGTEAFF. The CDR3 nucleotides are TGTGCCAGCAGCTCGCAGGGGGCTGGGACTGAAGCTTTCTTT.

This chain uses TRBV5-1 with TRBJ2-4; 11 bases agree with TRBD2. The CDR3 length is 14 residues. In germline, CDR1 is SGHRS, CDR2 YFSETQ. V was pared by 4 bases and J by 6 bases, with 3 bases of the junction left unmatched. CDR3 residues: CASSTGTSGNIQYF. The CDR3 nucleotides read TGCGCCAGCAGCACCGGGACTAGCGGAAACATTCAGTACTTC.

The chain combines TRBV5-5 with TRBJ1-5; maybe TRBD1 (5 bases). V lost 4 bases and J lost 4, with 12 bases in between. This CDR3 contains 14 residues. Germline V gene data show CDR1 as SGHKS and CDR2 as YYEKEE (reference sequence). CDR3 protein: CASSVRVLNQPQHF. CDR3 sequence (DNA): TGTGCCAGCAGCGTCAGGGTTTTGAATCAGCCCCAGCATTTT.

J is TRBJ1-2 and V is TRBV9, with D maybe TRBD1 (5 bases). Germline V gene lookup returns CDR1 SGDLS and CDR2 YYNGEE. V shed 0 bases and J shed 7 bases, with 19 bases lying between them. The CDR3 has 16 amino acids. CDR3 loop: CASSVGPRGWEAGYTF. Here the CDR3 DNA reads TGTGCCAGCAGCGTAGGCCCTCGGGGGTGGGAGGCTGGCTACACCTTC.

The chain combines TRBV5-4 with TRBJ2-2; 9 bases align to TRBD1. The V segment lost 1 base and the J segment 0 bases; nucleotides outside the gene matches: 4. CDR1 is SGHNT, CDR2 YYREEE, per germline (reference sequence). The CDR3 spans 17 residues. This CDR3 reads CASSLRRQGANTGELFF. The CDR3 DNA follows: TGTGCCAGCAGCTTGCGGCGACAGGGGGCGAACACCGGGGAGCTGTTTTTT.

The chain is built from TRBV27 and TRBJ1-4; 8 positions match TRBD1. The germline gives CDR1 MNHEY, CDR2 SMNVEV (reference sequence). The CDR3 sequence is 18 residues long. V lost 2 bases to trimming and J lost 0 bases; unmatched junction nucleotides: 8. The CDR3 DNA is TGTGCCAGCAGTTTAGACGCGGGACAGGCTGCAACTAATGAAAAACTGTTTTTT. This encodes CASSLDAGQAATNEKLFF.

The chain carries TRBV5-1 and TRBJ2-1; 7 bases are a match to TRBD1. Germline-derived CDR1 and CDR2 are SGHRS and YFSETQ. CDR3 size: 14 residues. V shed 5 bases and J 6 bases; nucleotides not matched to a gene: 8. CDR3 sequence: CASSYDRVGNEQFF. The CDR3, as DNA: TGCGCCAGCAGTTATGACAGGGTGGGCAATGAGCAGTTCTTC.

The rearrangement joins TRBV5-1 to TRBJ1-2, with 10 bases that match TRBD1. The CDR3 totals 14 residues. Germline CDR1 SGHRS, CDR2 YFSETQ. The trim removed 2 bases at V and 7 bases at J, leaving 5 bases unmatched. CDR3 nucleotide sequence: TGCGCCAGCAGCTTCGGACAGGGGGGCAGTGGCTACACCTTC. Translation gives CASSFGQGGSGYTF.

The V call is TRBV2, the J call TRBJ1-4; 7 bases agree with TRBD1. V trimming: 6 bases; J trimming: 6 bases; junction bases outside the gene matches: 4. This CDR3 is 13 amino acids long. CDR1 is SNHLY, CDR2 FYNNEI, per germline. Here the CDR3 DNA reads TGTGCCAGCAGAGACAGGGCCTATGAAAAACTGTTTTTT. Translating gives CASRDRAYEKLFF.

The gene calls are TRBV12-3 or TRBV12-4 and TRBJ1-2, with 7 bases identical to TRBD1. The ends lost 4 bases at V and 4 bases at J; junction bases unmatched: 3. The length of the CDR3 is 13 residues. In DNA, the CDR3 is TGTGCCAGCAGTTCGGCAGGGGGCTATGGCTACACCTTC. It yields the protein CASSSAGGYGYTF.

V and J are TRBV25-1 and TRBJ1-2; D possibly corresponds to TRBD1 (6 bases). Germline values: CDR1 MGHDK, CDR2 SYGVNS. V dropped 4 bases and J dropped 5 bases, with 8 bases sitting between them. CDR3 length: 12 residues. CDR3 nucleotides: TGTGCCAGCAGTGTGGACAGTTATGGCTACACCTTC. Encoded protein: CASSVDSYGYTF.

This chain links TRBV4-2 with TRBJ2-7; 9 positions agree with TRBD1. V gave up 3 bases and J gave up 0 bases; unmatched junction bases: 9. Per germline, CDR1 LGHNA and CDR2 YNFKEQ. The CDR3 length is 17 residues. CDR3 in DNA: TGTGCCAGCAGCCAGGGGGGAGGACAGGGGAGCTCCTACGAGCAGTACTTC. As protein: CASSQGGGQGSSYEQYF.

V is TRBV19 and J is TRBJ1-4, with D possibly matching TRBD1 (5 bases). Per germline, CDR1 LNHDA and CDR2 SQIVND (reference sequence). CDR3 length: 15 amino acids. V lost 6 bases and J 0 bases, leaving 11 bases between the germline ends. CDR3 sequence: CASSLMTATNEKLFF. The CDR3 DNA follows: TGTGCCAGTAGCCTTATGACAGCAACTAATGAAAAACTGTTTTTT. The variable domain in full, with the rest retrieved from reference TRBV19 and TRBJ1-4, is DGGITQSPKYLFRKEGQNVTLSCEQNLNHDAMYWYRQDPGQGLRLIYYSQIVNDFQKGDIAEGYSVSREKKESFPLTVTSAQKNPTAFYLCASSLMTATNEKLFFGSGTQLSVL.

The V gene is TRBV19, the J gene TRBJ1-5, with 12 nucleotides matching TRBD1. V dropped 7 bases and J dropped 6; count of bases not matched to a gene: 7. Germline V gives CDR1 LNHDA, CDR2 SQIVND (reference sequence). This CDR3 has 15 amino acids. CDR3 protein: CASKGGQGARQPQHF. In DNA, the CDR3 is TGTGCCAGTAAGGGGGGACAGGGGGCGCGTCAGCCCCAGCATTTT.

The chain combines TRBV15 with TRBJ1-2; 7 nucleotides match TRBD1. With 0 bases clipped from V and 6 bases from J, the junction kept 10 bases outside the gene matches. Germline V CDR1 and CDR2: LNHNV, YYDKDF (reference sequence). The CDR3 sequence is 16 residues long. The chain's CDR3 is CATSRDLSGTANGYTF. In nucleotides, the CDR3 is TGTGCCACCAGCAGAGATCTCTCCGGGACAGCGAATGGCTACACCTTC.

This chain joins TRBV7-8 and TRBJ2-7; perhaps TRBD2 as D (6 bases). V was clipped by 5 bases and J by 3 bases, with 20 bases between them. CDR3 size: 16 residues. Germline-derived CDR1 and CDR2 are SGHVS and FQNEAQ. CDR3 DNA: TGTGCCAGCAGCCCGAGGGCCGGGACTGGTTACTACGAGCAGTACTTC. Amino acids: CASSPRAGTGYYEQYF.